This T cell receptor beta chain was observed in a study of regulatory T cells in long-lasting Graves disease. About the study: The study counted Graves' disease as persistent given over 5 years of antithyroid drugs and positive TSH receptor antibodies. Study-level points and caveats: Patients with persistent disease shared 2,700 or so public clonotypes, outpacing the 966 shared by new patients. Possibly, accuracy suffered from the small sample size.

With 1 base removed from V and 5 bases from J, the gap between germline ends came to 17 bases. The CDR3 is 16 residues long. Germline loops: CDR1 LNHDA, CDR2 SQIVND (reference sequence). Specified time point: persistent/refractory GD, antithyroid drugs over 5 years with positive TRAb. PBMCs were the source of the RNA used for TCR sequencing. It was an endocrinology department in Xi'an, China, that provided the patients. This clonotype was seen repeatedly, ten times or more. Antigen: not known. Investigators prepared the TCR beta libraries by applying iRepertoire HTBI primers and Arm-PCR of CDR3 regions. TCRdb processed the multiplex PCR reads anew with MiXCR; each CDR3 protein has one entry. In the table there are around 460,000 distinct CDR3 sequences, less than 25% of which are singletons.

The specimen was peripheral blood mononuclear cells (PBMCs), collected when the disease was refractory, from a patient treated with antithyroid drugs. This chain joins TRBV19 and TRBJ1-1; D is unclear. This TCR derives from a female donor with Graves disease. The CDR3 nucleotides read TGTGCCAGTAGTATAGGAGGACCGCGGCGTCTTACTGAAGCTTTCTTT. It yields the protein CASSIGGPRRLTEAFF. Using reference TRBV19 and TRBJ1-1 for the parts outside the CDR3, the full variable domain is DGGITQSPKYLFRKEGQNVTLSCEQNLNHDAMYWYRQDPGQGLRLIYYSQIVNDFQKGDIAEGYSVSREKKESFPLTVTSAQKNPTAFYLCASSIGGPRRLTEAFFGQGTRLTVV.